This T cell receptor (beta chain) was observed in a study of regulatory T cells in long-lasting Graves disease. This clonotype was seen at least ten times. The authors built TCR beta libraries using iRepertoire HTBI primers and Arm-PCR of CDR3 regions. TCRdb passed the multiplex PCR reads through MiXCR, listing each CDR3 protein once. The sample yields about 620,000 distinct CDR3 sequences, roughly 15% seen once. Described time point: newly diagnosed GD, antithyroid drugs for less than 3 months. PBMC-derived RNA was used for the TCR library. Looked up from germline, CDR1 is DFQATT and CDR2 is SNEGSKA (reference sequence). The V end lost 3 bases, the J end lost 5 bases, and 14 bases lay between the germline ends. The CDR3 covers 14 residues. The same specimen was also included in a second study, on T cells in Graves' hyperthyroidism and ophthalmopathy.

Sequenced material: peripheral blood mononuclear cells (PBMCs), taken at new diagnosis, from a patient treated with antithyroid drugs. V is TRBV20-1 and J is TRBJ1-5; TRBD1 is a possible D gene (6 bases). This clonotype was sampled from a woman between 25 and 40 years old with Graves disease. The CDR3: CSASADRLYQPQHF. The CDR3 DNA reads TGCAGTGCTAGCGCGGACAGATTATATCAGCCCCAGCATTTT.